This record looks at one TCR beta chain sequence and its context. This sample was included in a study of T cells expressing NK-cell markers. Germline V CDR1 and CDR2: SEHNR, FQNEAQ (reference sequence). CDR3 length: 15 amino acids. TCRdb derives one entry per CDR3 protein from the 5' RACE reads, leaving out DNA. The sample table sets out about 450,000 distinct CDR3 sequences. Material: blood T cells: a sorted CD56 or NKG2C T cell subset, CD4+ or CD8+ T cells, or bulk PBMC T cells (not recorded which). The rearrangement links TRBV7-9 to TRBJ2-7; lacking DNA, the TRBD2 call made by TCRdb goes unchecked. The TCR comes from a woman aged 18-69 years in good health. This CDR3 is CASSNRGPFSYEQYF.